These T cell receptor beta chains were read from a single sample in a study of T cell repertoires in cytomegalovirus infection. One entry per CDR3 protein, called by TCRdb with MiXCR from the reads. Of approximately 990,000 distinct CDR3 sequences listed, about 33% are singletons. These receptors' antigens are unknown. This specimen consisted of cultured CD8+ T cells from PBMCs, obtained from culture after CMV antigen stimulation. These receptors originate from a human donor in good health (CMV status not recorded). Some clones in this sample may be carry-over from other donors' samples. Each CDR3 is given with its conserved first and last residue. D genes are given only for firm matches. Clone sizes are given selectively: once, few, many, or a class where the clone is expanded.

>NA|TRBJ1-5|16|NA|TRBV19
CASTPVGTYSNQPQHF
TGTGCCAGTACCCCGGTGGGTACGTATAGCAATCAGCCCCAGCATTTT
>few|TRBJ1-1|13|NA|TRBV7-6
CASSFTTDTEAFF
TGTGCCAGCAGTTTTACTACTGACACTGAAGCTTTCTTT
>NA|TRBJ2-2|16|NA|TRBV5-4
CASSPGTDWNTGELFF
TGTGCCAGCAGCCCAGGGACCGACTGGAACACCGGGGAGCTGTTTTTT
>few|TRBJ2-5|16|NA|TRBV7-9
CASSLGVSYPQETQYF
TGTGCCAGCAGCTTAGGGGTCAGTTACCCTCAAGAGACCCAGTACTTC
>few|TRBJ2-1|16|TRBD2|TRBV5-4
CASSFSGGHSYNEQFF
TGTGCCAGCAGCTTTAGCGGGGGGCATTCCTACAATGAGCAGTTCTTC
>few|TRBJ2-3|15|NA|TRBV27
CASRSTRPSTDTQYF
TGTGCCAGCAGAAGTACTAGGCCTAGCACAGATACGCAGTATTTT
>NA|TRBJ1-2|15|NA|TRBV6-6
CASIRSAKANYGYTF
TGTGCCAGTATAAGGTCGGCAAAAGCTAACTATGGCTACACCTTC
>few|TRBJ2-1|17|NA|TRBV6-1
CASSEKGTGRGYNEQFF
TGTGCCAGCAGTGAAAAGGGAACAGGGAGGGGCTACAATGAGCAGTTCTTC
>few|TRBJ2-7|14|TRBD2|TRBV5-5
CASSIGEGAVRQYF
TGTGCCAGCAGCATAGGGGAGGGTGCCGTCCGGCAGTACTTC
>few|TRBJ2-2|17|NA|TRBV19
CASSIAFEILGTGELFF
TGTGCCAGTAGTATAGCGTTCGAGATCCTGGGCACCGGGGAGCTGTTTTTT
>NA|TRBJ2-2|15|NA|TRBV12-3/TRBV12-4
CASSFRQSNTGELFF
TGTGCCAGCAGTTTCAGACAATCGAACACCGGGGAGCTGTTTTTT
>few|TRBJ1-1|12|NA|TRBV12-3/TRBV12-4
CASSFGGTKAFF
TGTGCCAGCAGTTTTGGGGGCACTAAAGCTTTCTTT
>NA|TRBJ1-2|14|NA|TRBV4-1
CASSLSGEGDGYTF
TGCGCCAGCAGCCTCTCAGGGGAAGGGGATGGCTACACCTTC
>few|TRBJ1-2|12|NA|TRBV2
CASIGRNYGYTF
TGTGCCAGCATAGGAAGGAACTATGGCTACACCTTC
>few|TRBJ2-1|17|NA|TRBV6-1
CASSESGVWAGYNEQFF
TGTGCCAGCAGTGAATCGGGGGTTTGGGCGGGGTACAATGAGCAGTTCTTC
>NA|TRBJ2-2|18|TRBD2|TRBV19
CASTPGLAGGSNTGELFF
TGTGCCAGTACCCCCGGACTAGCGGGGGGTTCGAACACCGGGGAGCTGTTTTTT
>many|TRBJ1-2|15|NA|TRBV7-2
CASSLAPPGLLGYTF
TGTGCCAGCAGCTTAGCGCCCCCAGGTCTTCTCGGCTACACCTTC
>NA|TRBJ1-5|14|NA|TRBV20-1
CSARDQGTYQPQHF
TGCAGTGCTAGAGATCAAGGGACGTATCAGCCCCAGCATTTT
>many|TRBJ2-5|13|NA|TRBV7-9
CASSPGLQETQYF
TGTGCCAGCAGCCCAGGTCTCCAAGAGACCCAGTACTTC
>NA|TRBJ2-1|19|TRBD2|TRBV24-1
CATSDSTSGGAVGYNEQFF
TGTGCCACCAGTGATTCGACTAGCGGGGGGGCGGTAGGCTACAATGAGCAGTTCTTC
>NA|TRBJ2-1|12|NA|TRBV6-6
CASSYVGQEQFF
TGTGCCAGCAGTTACGTGGGGCAGGAGCAGTTCTTC
>few|TRBJ2-1|13|NA|TRBV2
CASIETSYNEQFF
TGTGCCAGCATCGAGACTTCCTACAATGAGCAGTTCTTC
>many|TRBJ2-1|14|NA|TRBV7-2
CASSLARQYNEQFF
TGTGCCAGCAGCTTAGCCCGTCAGTACAATGAGCAGTTCTTC
>NA|TRBJ2-2|16|NA|TRBV4-3
CASSQDLGTNTGELFF
TGCGCCAGCAGCCAAGATCTGGGGACGAACACCGGGGAGCTGTTTTTT
>NA|TRBJ1-6|16|NA|TRBV20-1
CSARRGGAKGNSPLHF
TGCAGTGCTAGGCGGGGGGGGGCGAAGGGTAATTCACCCCTCCACTTT
>NA|TRBJ2-7|16|NA|TRBV5-5
CASSLRGGQSSYEQYF
TGTGCCAGCAGCTTGCGAGGGGGGCAGAGCTCCTACGAGCAGTACTTC
>few|TRBJ1-1|15|TRBD1|TRBV7-6
CASSSLQGAFTEAFF
TGTGCCAGCAGCTCACTACAGGGGGCTTTCACTGAAGCTTTCTTT
>NA|TRBJ1-2|15|TRBD1|TRBV7-9
CASSGYRDRIYGYTF
TGTGCCAGCAGCGGTTACCGGGACAGAATCTATGGCTACACCTTC
>few|TRBJ2-2|14|TRBD1|TRBV28
CASSGAGGGGELFF
TGTGCCAGCAGTGGTGCAGGGGGTGGCGGGGAGCTGTTTTTT
>many|TRBJ2-7|17|TRBD2|TRBV7-2
CASSFLAGGLRVHEQYF
TGTGCCAGCAGCTTTCTAGCGGGGGGGCTTCGTGTTCACGAGCAGTACTTC
>NA|TRBJ1-4|14|TRBD1|TRBV29-1
CSVIQGDIGEKLFF
TGCAGCGTAATTCAGGGGGATATCGGTGAAAAACTGTTTTTT
>many|TRBJ1-5|15|NA|TRBV28
CASSRTAYSNQPQHF
TGTGCCAGCAGCCGAACAGCGTATAGCAATCAGCCCCAGCATTTT
>few|TRBJ2-1|13|NA|TRBV7-9
CASSPRENNEQFF
TGTGCCAGCAGCCCGAGGGAGAACAATGAGCAGTTCTTC
>NA|TRBJ1-2|13|NA|TRBV10-3
CAIKVGPDYGYTF
TGTGCCATCAAGGTGGGGCCTGACTATGGCTACACCTTC
>few|TRBJ1-2|14|NA|TRBV6-1
CASSSSRGHSGYTF
TGTGCCAGCAGTTCTTCCCGGGGGCATTCTGGCTACACCTTC
>NA|TRBJ1-1|15|NA|TRBV7-9
CASSGSGVMNTEAFF
TGTGCCAGCAGCGGGTCAGGTGTTATGAACACTGAAGCTTTCTTT
>NA|TRBJ2-5|15|TRBD2|TRBV4-1
CASSPGTSQQETQYF
TGCGCCAGCAGCCCAGGGACTAGCCAACAAGAGACCCAGTACTTC
>NA|TRBJ2-2|17|TRBD1|TRBV7-9
CASSLPGTGVNTGELFF
TGTGCCAGCAGCTTACCTGGGACAGGGGTGAACACCGGGGAGCTGTTTTTT
>many|TRBJ2-1|14|NA|TRBV7-2
CASSPHFLDDEQFF
TGTGCCAGCAGCCCACACTTCCTGGACGATGAGCAGTTCTTC
>NA|TRBJ1-6|12|NA|TRBV7-9
CASSPFNSPLHF
TGTGCCAGCAGCCCCTTTAATTCACCCCTCCACTTT
>NA|TRBJ2-1|15|NA|TRBV12-3/TRBV12-4
CASTLGTFRGNEQFF
TGTGCCAGCACTCTAGGGACTTTTAGGGGGAATGAGCAGTTCTTC
>NA|TRBJ2-7|15|TRBD2|TRBV12-3/TRBV12-4
CASSWGLAGSYEQYF
TGTGCCAGCAGTTGGGGACTAGCGGGGAGCTACGAGCAGTACTTC
>NA|TRBJ1-1|13|NA|TRBV7-3
CASTPGSGTEAFF
TGTGCCAGCACCCCGGGGTCGGGGACTGAAGCTTTCTTT
>NA|TRBJ2-1|16|TRBD2|TRBV28
CASSFLTSGGLNEQFF
TGTGCCAGCAGTTTCCTAACTAGCGGGGGTCTCAATGAGCAGTTCTTC
>few|TRBJ1-4|17|TRBD1|TRBV20-1
CSARPTGGTATNEKLFF
TGCAGTGCTAGACCAACAGGGGGGACCGCGACTAATGAAAAACTGTTTTTT
>few|TRBJ2-6|18|NA|TRBV6-2/TRBV6-3
CASSSDRLKVPGANVLTF
TGTGCCAGCAGTTCAGACAGGCTCAAGGTCCCTGGGGCCAACGTCCTGACTTTC
>NA|TRBJ1-2|14|NA|TRBV20-1
CSARDWGGDYGYTF
TGCAGTGCTAGAGATTGGGGGGGAGACTATGGCTACACCTTC
>NA|TRBJ2-1|14|NA|TRBV27
CASSLEDQYNEQFF
TGTGCCAGCAGTTTAGAGGACCAATACAATGAGCAGTTCTTC
>many|TRBJ1-2|14|NA|TRBV7-2
CASSLVGRPQGYTF
TGTGCCAGCAGCTTAGTGGGACGGCCCCAGGGTTACACCTTC
>few|TRBJ2-7|11|TRBD1|TRBV7-6
CASGQGKEQYF
TGTGCCAGCGGACAGGGGAAAGAGCAGTACTTC
>NA|TRBJ1-4|14|NA|TRBV6-5
CASSYGPGNEKLFF
TGTGCCAGCAGTTACGGGCCAGGGAATGAAAAACTGTTTTTT
>NA|TRBJ2-5|17|TRBD1|TRBV4-1
CASSQVEDRELGETQYF
TGCGCCAGCAGCCAAGTCGAGGACAGGGAATTGGGAGAGACCCAGTACTTC
>NA|TRBJ1-6|15|NA|TRBV19
CASTRRSRTDSPLHF
TGTGCCAGTACCCGAAGGAGCAGGACGGATTCACCCCTCCACTTT